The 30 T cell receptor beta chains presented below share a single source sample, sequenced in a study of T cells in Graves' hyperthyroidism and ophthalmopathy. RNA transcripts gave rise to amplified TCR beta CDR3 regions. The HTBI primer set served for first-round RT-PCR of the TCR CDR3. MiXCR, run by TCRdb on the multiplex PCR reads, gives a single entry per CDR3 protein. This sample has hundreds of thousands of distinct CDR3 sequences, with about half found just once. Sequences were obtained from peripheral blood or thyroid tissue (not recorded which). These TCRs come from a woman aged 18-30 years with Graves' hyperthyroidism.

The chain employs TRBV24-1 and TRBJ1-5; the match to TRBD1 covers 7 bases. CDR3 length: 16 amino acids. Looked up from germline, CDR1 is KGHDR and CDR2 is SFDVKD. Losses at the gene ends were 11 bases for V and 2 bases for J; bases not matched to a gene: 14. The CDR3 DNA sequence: TGTGCCAGCAGCCTATCACAGGGGATGGGCAATCAGCCCCAGCATTTT. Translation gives CASSLSQGMGNQPQHF.

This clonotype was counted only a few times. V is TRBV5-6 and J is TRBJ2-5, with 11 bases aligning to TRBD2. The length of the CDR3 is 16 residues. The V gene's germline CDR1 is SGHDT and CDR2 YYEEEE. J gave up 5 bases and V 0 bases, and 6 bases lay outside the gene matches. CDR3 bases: TGTGCCAGCAGCTTGGGGGGACTAGCGGTTTATGAGACCCAGTACTTC. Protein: CASSLGGLAVYETQYF.

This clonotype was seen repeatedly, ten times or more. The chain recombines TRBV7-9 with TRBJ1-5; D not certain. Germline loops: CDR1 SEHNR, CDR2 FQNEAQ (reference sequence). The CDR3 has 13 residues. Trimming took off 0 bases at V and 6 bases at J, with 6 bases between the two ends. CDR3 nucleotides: TGTGCCAGCAGCTTAGCGGTCGGTCAGCCCCAGCATTTT. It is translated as CASSLAVGQPQHF.

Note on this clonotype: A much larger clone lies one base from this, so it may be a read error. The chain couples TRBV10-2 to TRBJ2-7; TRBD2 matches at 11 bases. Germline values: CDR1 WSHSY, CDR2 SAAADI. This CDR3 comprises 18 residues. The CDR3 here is CAISERRRGLAASYEQYF. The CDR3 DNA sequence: TGTGCCATCAGTGAGAGAAGAAGGGGACTAGCGGCCTCCTACGAGCAGTACTTC.

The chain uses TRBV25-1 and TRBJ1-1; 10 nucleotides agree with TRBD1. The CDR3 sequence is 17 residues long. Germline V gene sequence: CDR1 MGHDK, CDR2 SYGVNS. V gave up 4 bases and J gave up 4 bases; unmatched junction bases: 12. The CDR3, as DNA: TGTGCCAGCAGTGCTAGAGGGGACAGGGGATTTGTCACTGAAGCTTTCTTT. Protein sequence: CASSARGDRGFVTEAFF.

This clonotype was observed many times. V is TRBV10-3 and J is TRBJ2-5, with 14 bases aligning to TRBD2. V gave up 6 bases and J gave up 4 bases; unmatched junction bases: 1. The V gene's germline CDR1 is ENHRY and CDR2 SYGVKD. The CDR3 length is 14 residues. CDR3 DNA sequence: TGTGCCATCAGGGGGACTAGCGGGAGAGAGACCCAGTACTTC. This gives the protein CAIRGTSGRETQYF.

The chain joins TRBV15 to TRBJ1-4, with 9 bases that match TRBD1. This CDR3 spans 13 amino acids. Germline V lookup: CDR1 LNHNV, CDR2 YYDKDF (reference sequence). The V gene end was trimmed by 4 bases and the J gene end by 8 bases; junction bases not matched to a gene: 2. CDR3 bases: TGTGCCACCAGCAACAGGGGGCGCGAAAAACTGTTTTTT. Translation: CATSNRGREKLFF.

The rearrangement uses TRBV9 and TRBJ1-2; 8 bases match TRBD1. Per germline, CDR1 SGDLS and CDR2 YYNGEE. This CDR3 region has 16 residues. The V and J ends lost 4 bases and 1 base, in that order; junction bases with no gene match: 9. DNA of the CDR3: TGTGCCAGCAGCCCACAGACAGGGGCCAATAACTATGGCTACACCTTC. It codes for CASSPQTGANNYGYTF.

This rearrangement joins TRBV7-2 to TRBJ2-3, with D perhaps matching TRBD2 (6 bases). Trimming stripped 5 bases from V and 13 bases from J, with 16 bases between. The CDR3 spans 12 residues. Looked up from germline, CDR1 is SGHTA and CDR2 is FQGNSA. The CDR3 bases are TGTGCCAGCAGCCACGGGGGAGGAGGCGAGTATTTT. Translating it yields CASSHGGGGEYF. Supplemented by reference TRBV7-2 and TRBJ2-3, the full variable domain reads GAGVSQSPSNKVTEKGKDVELRCDPISGHTALYWYRQSLGQGLEFLIYFQGNSAPDKSGLPSDRFSAERTGGSVSTLTIQRTQQEDSAVYLCASSHGGGGEYFGPGTRLTVL.

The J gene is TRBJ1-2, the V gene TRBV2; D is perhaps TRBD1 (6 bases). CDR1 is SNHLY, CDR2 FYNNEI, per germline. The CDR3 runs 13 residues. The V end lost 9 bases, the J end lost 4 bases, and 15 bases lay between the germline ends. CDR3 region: CASGRTAGYGYTF. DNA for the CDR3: TGTGCCAGTGGACGGACAGCAGGCTATGGCTACACCTTC.

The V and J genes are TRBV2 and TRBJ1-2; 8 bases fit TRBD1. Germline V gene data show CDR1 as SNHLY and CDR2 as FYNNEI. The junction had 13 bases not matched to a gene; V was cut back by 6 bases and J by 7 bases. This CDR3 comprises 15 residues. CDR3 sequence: CASSLGGQGAPGYTF. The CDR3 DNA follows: TGTGCCAGCAGCTTGGGGGGGCAGGGGGCGCCTGGCTACACCTTC.

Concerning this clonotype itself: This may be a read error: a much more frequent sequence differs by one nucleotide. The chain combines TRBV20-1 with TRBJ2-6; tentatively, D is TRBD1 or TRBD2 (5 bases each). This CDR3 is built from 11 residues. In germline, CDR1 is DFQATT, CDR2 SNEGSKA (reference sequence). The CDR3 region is CSASGAYVLTF. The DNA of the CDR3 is TGCAGTGCTAGCGGGGCCTACGTCCTGACTTTC.

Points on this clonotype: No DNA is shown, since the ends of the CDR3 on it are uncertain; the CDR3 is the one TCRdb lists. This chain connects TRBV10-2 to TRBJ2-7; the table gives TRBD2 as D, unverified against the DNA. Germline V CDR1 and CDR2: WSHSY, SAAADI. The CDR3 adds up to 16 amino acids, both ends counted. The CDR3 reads CACSARSSGRDYEQYF.

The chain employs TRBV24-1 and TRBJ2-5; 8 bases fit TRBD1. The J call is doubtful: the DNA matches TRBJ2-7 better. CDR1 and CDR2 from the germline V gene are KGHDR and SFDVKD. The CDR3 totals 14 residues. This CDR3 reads CATSRTTGAYEQYF. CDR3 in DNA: TGTGCCACCAGTAGAACGACAGGGGCGTACGAGCAGTACTTC.

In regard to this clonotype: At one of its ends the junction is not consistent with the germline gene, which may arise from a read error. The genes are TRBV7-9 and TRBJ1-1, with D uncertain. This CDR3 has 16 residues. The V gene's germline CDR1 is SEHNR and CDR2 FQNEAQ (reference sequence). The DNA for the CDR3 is TGTACCAGCAGCCCCATCACTATGTTTCTGAACACTGAAGCTTTCTTT. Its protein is CTSSPITMFLNTEAFF.

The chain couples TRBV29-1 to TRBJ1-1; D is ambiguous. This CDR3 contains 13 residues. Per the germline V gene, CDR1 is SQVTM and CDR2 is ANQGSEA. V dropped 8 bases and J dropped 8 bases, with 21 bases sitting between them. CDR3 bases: TGCAGCTTAGACTCCCGGAGAAATCTAGAAGCTTTCTTT. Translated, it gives CSLDSRRNLEAFF.

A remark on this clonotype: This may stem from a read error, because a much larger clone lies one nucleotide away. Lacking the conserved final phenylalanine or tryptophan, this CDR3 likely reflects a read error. The CDR3 nucleotides are TGTGCCAGCAGCTTAGGTCCCCCCACTAGCGACTACGAGCAGTACATC. It yields the protein CASSLGPPTSDYEQYI. This rearrangement joins TRBV7-6 to TRBJ2-7; 7 bases align to TRBD2. The CDR3 has 16 amino acids. The germline V gene encodes CDR1 SGHVS and CDR2 FNYEAQ. Trimming took 1 base from V and 3 from J; bases not matched to a gene: 9.

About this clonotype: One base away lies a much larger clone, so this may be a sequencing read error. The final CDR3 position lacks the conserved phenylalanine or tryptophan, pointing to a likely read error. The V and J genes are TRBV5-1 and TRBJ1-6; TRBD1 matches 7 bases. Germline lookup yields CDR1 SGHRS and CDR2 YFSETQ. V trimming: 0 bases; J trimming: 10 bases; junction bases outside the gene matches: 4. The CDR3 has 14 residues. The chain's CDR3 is CASSLEGGESPLHL. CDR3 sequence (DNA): TGCGCCAGCAGCTTGGAAGGGGGCGAGTCACCCCTCCACCTT.

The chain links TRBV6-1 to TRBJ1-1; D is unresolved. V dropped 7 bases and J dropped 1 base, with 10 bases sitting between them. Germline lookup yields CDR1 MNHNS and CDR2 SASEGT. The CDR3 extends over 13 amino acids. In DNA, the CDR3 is TGTGCCAGCAAAAGCATCAGGAACACTGAAGCTTTCTTT. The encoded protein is CASKSIRNTEAFF.

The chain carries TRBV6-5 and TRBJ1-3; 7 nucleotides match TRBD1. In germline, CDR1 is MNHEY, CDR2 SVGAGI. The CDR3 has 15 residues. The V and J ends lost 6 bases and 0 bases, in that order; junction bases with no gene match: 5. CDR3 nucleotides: TGTGCCAGCAGAGCGGGACAGAACTCTGGAAACACCATATATTTT. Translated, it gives CASRAGQNSGNTIYF.

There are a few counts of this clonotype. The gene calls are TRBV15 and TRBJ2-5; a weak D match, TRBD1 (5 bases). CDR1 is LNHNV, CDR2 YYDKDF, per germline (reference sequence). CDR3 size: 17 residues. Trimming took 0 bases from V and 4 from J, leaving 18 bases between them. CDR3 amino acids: CATSRDKARWGPETQYF. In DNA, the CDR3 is TGTGCCACCAGCAGAGATAAAGCCAGGTGGGGCCCAGAGACCCAGTACTTC.

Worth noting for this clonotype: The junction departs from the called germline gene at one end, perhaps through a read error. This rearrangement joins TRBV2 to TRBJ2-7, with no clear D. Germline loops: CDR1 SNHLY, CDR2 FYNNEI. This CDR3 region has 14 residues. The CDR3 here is CASGDRSPLYAQHF. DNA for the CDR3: TGTGCCAGCGGAGACCGAAGCCCCCTCTACGCTCAGCACTTC.

The CDR3 DNA follows: TGTGCCAGCAGGATGGGACAGCCAAACCGCCAGGGGATCCAAGAGACCCAGTACTTC. Amino acids: CASRMGQPNRQGIQETQYF. The chain carries TRBV7-9 and TRBJ2-5; 7 bases are shared with TRBD1. J lost 1 base, V lost 6 bases, and 20 bases had no gene match. Germline CDR1 is SEHNR and CDR2 is FQNEAQ (reference sequence). The CDR3 has 19 amino acids.

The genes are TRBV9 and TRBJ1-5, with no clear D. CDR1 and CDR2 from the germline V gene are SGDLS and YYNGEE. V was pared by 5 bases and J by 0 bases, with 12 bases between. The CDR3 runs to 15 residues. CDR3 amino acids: CASSFGLPSNQPQHF. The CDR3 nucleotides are TGTGCCAGCAGTTTTGGGCTTCCTAGCAATCAGCCCCAGCATTTT. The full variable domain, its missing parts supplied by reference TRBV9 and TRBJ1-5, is DSGVTQTPKHLITATGQRVTLRCSPRSGDLSVYWYQQSLDQGLQFLIQYYNGEERAKGNILERFSAQQFPDLHSELNLSSLELGDSALYFCASSFGLPSNQPQHFGDGTRLSIL.

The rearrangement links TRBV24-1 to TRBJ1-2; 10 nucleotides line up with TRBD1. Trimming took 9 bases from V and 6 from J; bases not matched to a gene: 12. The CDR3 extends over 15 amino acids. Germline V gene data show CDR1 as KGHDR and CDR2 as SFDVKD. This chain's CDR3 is CATPPRTGGSDGYTF. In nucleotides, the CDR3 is TGTGCCACCCCTCCTAGGACAGGGGGATCGGATGGCTACACCTTC.

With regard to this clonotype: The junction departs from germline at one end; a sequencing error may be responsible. The CDR3 DNA is TGCAGTGCTAAAGGTGGCAGGTTAGCTTCGAACACTGGAGCTTTCTTT. This sequence encodes CSAKGGRLASNTGAFF. The chain is built from TRBV20-1 and TRBJ1-1; D is unresolved. The CDR3 runs 16 residues. Germline loops: CDR1 DFQATT, CDR2 SNEGSKA (reference sequence).

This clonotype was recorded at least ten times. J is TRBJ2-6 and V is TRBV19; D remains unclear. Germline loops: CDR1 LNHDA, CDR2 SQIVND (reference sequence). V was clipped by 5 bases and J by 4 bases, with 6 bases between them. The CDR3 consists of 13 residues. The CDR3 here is CASSLRGANVLTF. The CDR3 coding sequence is TGTGCCAGTAGTCTCCGGGGGGCCAACGTCCTGACTTTC.

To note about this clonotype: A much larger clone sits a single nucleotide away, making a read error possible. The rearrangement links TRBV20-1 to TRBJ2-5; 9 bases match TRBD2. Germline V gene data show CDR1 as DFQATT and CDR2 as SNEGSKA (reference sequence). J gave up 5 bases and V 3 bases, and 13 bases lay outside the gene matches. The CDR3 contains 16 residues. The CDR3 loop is CSASPAAGGNGETQYF. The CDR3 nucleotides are TGCAGTGCTAGCCCTGCGGCGGGAGGGAACGGGGAGACCCAGTACTTC.

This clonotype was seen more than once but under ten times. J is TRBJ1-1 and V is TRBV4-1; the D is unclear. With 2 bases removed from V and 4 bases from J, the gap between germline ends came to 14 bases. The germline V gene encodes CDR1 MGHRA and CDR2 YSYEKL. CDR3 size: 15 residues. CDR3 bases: TGCGCCAGCAGCCAACCGTCCGGCGATCGCACTGAAGCTTTCTTT. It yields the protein CASSQPSGDRTEAFF.

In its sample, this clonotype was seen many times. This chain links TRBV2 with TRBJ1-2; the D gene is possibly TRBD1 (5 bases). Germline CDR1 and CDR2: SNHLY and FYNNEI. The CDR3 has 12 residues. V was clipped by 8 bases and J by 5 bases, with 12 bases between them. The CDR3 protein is CASLRAKYGYTF. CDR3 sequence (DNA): TGTGCCAGCCTCAGGGCGAAGTATGGCTACACCTTC.